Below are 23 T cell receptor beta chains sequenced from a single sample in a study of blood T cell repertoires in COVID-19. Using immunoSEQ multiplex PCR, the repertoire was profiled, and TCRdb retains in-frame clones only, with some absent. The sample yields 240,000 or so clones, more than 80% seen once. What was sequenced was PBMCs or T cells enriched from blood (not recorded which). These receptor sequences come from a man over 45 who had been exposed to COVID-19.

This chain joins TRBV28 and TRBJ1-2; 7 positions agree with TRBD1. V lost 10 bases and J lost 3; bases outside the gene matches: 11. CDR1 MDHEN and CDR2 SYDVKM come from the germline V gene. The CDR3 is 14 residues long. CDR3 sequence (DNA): TGTGCCACCCTCGGGAGGGGGCTGGACTATGGCTACACCTTC. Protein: CATLGRGLDYGYTF.

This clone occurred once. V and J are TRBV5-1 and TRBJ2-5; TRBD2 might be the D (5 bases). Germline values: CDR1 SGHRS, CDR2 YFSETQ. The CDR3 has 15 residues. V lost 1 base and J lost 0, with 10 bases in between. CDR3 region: CASSLIPGNQETQYF. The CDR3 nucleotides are TGCGCCAGCAGCTTGATCCCGGGAAACCAAGAGACCCAGTACTTC.

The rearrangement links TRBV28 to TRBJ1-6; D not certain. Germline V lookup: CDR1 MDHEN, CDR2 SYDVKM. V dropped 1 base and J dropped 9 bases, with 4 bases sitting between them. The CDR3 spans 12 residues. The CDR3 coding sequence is TGTGCCAGCAGTTTATCAGGTTCACCCCTCCACTTT. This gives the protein CASSLSGSPLHF.

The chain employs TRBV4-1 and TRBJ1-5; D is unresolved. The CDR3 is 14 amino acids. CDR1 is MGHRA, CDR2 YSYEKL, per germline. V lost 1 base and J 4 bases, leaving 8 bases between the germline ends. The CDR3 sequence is CASSQVGENQPQHF. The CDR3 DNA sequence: TGCGCCAGCAGCCAAGTCGGGGAGAATCAGCCCCAGCATTTT.

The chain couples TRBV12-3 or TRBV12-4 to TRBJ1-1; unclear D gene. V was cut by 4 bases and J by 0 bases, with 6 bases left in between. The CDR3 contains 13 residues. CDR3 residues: CASSSQMNTEAFF. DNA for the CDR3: TGTGCCAGCAGTTCCCAGATGAACACTGAAGCTTTCTTT.

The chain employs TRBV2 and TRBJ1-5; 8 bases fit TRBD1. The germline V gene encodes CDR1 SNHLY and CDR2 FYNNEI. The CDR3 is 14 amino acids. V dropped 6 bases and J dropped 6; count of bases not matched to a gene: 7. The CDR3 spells CASSDDRGAQPQHF. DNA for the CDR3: TGTGCCAGCAGCGACGACAGGGGCGCTCAGCCCCAGCATTTT.

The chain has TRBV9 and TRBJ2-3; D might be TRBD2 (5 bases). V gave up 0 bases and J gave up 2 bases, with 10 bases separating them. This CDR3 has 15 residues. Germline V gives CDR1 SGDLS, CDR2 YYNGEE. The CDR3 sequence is CASSVVSGHTDTQYF. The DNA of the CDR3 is TGTGCCAGCAGCGTAGTCAGCGGCCACACAGATACGCAGTATTTT.

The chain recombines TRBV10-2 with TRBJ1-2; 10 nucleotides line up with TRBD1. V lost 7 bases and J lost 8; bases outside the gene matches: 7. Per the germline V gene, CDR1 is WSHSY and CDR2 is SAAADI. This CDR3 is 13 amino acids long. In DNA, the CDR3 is TGCGCCAGCACAGACAGGGGGCGAGGAGGCTACACCTTC. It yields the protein CASTDRGRGGYTF.

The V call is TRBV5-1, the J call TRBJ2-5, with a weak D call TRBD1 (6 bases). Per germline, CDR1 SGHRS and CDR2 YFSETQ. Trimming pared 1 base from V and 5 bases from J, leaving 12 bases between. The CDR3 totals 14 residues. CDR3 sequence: CASSLQGKAETQYF. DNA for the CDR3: TGCGCCAGCAGCTTGCAGGGGAAAGCGGAGACCCAGTACTTC.

As DNA, the CDR3 is TGTGCCAGCAGCTTTAGCGGGAGCTCCTACAATGAGCAGTTCTTC. This gives the protein CASSFSGSSYNEQFF. The V gene is TRBV7-2, the J gene TRBJ2-1; 9 bases line up with TRBD2. CDR1 is SGHTA and CDR2 is FQGNSA in the germline V gene. This CDR3 comprises 15 residues. J gave up 0 bases and V 3 bases, and 0 bases lay outside the gene matches. Complete variable domain (other parts from reference TRBV7-2 and TRBJ2-1): GAGVSQSPSNKVTEKGKDVELRCDPISGHTALYWYRQSLGQGLEFLIYFQGNSAPDKSGLPSDRFSAERTGGSVSTLTIQRTQQEDSAVYLCASSFSGSSYNEQFFGPGTRLTVL.

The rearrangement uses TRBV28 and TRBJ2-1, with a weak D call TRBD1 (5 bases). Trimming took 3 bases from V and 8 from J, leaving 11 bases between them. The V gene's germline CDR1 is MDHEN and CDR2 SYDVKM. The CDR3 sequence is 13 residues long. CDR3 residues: CASSFRQNDEQFF. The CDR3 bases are TGTGCCAGCAGTTTCAGACAGAACGATGAGCAGTTCTTC.

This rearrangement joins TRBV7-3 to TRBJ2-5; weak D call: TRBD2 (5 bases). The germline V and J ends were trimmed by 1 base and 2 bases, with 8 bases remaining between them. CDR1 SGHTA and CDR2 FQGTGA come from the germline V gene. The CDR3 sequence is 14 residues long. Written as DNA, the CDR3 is TGTGCCAGCAGCTTAAACGGGGTTCAAGAGACCCAGTACTTC. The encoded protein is CASSLNGVQETQYF.

This CDR3 reads CASSSGTQVTGELFF. CDR3 DNA: TGTGCCAGCAGCTCCGGGACACAAGTCACCGGGGAGCTGTTTTTT. The J gene is TRBJ2-2, the V gene TRBV28; D may be TRBD1 (6 bases). Per the germline V gene, CDR1 is MDHEN and CDR2 is SYDVKM. V was cut by 6 bases and J by 4 bases, with 15 bases left in between. This CDR3 region has 15 residues.

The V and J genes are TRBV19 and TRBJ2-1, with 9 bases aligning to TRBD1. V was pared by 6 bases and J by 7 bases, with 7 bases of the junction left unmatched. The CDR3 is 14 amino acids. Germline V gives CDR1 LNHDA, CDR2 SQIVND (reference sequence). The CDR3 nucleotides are TGTGCCAGTAGGTTTACAGGGGGCTCAAATGAGCAGTTCTTC. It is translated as CASRFTGGSNEQFF.

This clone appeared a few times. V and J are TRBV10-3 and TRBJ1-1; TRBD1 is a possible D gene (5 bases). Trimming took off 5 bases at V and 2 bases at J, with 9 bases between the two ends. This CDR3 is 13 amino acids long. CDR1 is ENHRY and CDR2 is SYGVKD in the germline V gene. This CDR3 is CAISRQTNTEAFF. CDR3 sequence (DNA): TGTGCCATCAGTAGACAGACCAACACTGAAGCTTTCTTT.

The DNA of the CDR3 is TGTGCCAGCAGCAGACAGGGGCATCAGCCCCAGCATTTT. This gives the protein CASSRQGHQPQHF. This sequence joins TRBV7-9 and TRBJ1-5; 8 nucleotides agree with TRBD1. The CDR3 loop spans 13 amino acids. The V and J ends lost 5 bases and 5 bases, in that order; junction bases with no gene match: 2. The germline CDR1 and CDR2 sequences are SEHNR and FQNEAQ (reference sequence).

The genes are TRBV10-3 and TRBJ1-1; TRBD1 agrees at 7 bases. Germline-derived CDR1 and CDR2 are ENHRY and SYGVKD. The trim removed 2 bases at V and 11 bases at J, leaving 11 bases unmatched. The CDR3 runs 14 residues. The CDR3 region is CAISEVEQGKVAFF. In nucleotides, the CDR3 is TGTGCCATCAGTGAGGTGGAACAGGGGAAGGTCGCTTTCTTT.

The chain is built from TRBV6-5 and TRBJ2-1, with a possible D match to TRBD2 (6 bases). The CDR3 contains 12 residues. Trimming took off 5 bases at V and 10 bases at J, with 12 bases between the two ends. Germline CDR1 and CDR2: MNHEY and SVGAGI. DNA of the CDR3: TGTGCCAGCAGTCCGATTAGCGGAGAGCAGTTCTTC. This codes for CASSPISGEQFF.

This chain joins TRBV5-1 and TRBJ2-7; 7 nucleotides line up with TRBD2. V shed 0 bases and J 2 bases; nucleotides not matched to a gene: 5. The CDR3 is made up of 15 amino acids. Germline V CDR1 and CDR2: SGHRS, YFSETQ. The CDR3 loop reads CASSLDAGVTYEQYF. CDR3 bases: TGCGCCAGCAGCTTGGATGCGGGGGTCACCTACGAGCAGTACTTC.

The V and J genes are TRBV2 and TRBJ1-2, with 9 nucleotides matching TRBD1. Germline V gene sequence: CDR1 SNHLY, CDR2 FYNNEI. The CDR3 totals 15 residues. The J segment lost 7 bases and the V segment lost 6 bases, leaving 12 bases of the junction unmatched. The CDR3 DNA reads TGTGCCAGCAGCGCGGACAGGGGCCCCAGGGGTGGCTACACCTTC. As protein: CASSADRGPRGGYTF.

The CDR3 DNA follows: TGCAGTGCTAGAGCCCCTAGTACGCAGTATTTT. Its translation: CSARAPSTQYF. The chain is built from TRBV20-1 and TRBJ2-3; D unclear. The ends were cut back, 1 base at V and 8 bases at J, with 7 bases in the middle. The CDR3 extends over 11 amino acids. Germline CDR1 is DFQATT and CDR2 is SNEGSKA (reference sequence).

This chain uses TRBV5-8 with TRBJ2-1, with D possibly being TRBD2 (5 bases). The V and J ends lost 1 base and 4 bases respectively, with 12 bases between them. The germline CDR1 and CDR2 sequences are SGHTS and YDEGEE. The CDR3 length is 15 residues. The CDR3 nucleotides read TGTGCCAGCAGCTTGTCCAGGACTGAGTACAATGAGCAGTTCTTC. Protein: CASSLSRTEYNEQFF.

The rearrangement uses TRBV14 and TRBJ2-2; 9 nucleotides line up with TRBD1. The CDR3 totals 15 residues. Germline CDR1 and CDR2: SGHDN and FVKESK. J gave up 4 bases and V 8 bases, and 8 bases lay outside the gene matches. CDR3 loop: CASRPGQGITGELFF. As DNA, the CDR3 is TGTGCCAGCCGACCTGGACAGGGGATCACCGGGGAGCTGTTTTTT.